This T cell receptor beta chain was recorded in a study of blood T cells in healthy people across ages. Overall study findings and caveats: Donor CMV status, an unknown factor, possibly confounded changes in expanded clonotypes. Samples with more naive T cells showed higher observed beta diversity.

V was trimmed by 5 bases and J by 11 bases, leaving 18 bases between them. Germline values: CDR1 SGHVS, CDR2 FQNEAQ. This CDR3 is built from 13 residues. PCR was performed a second time for roughly 7 to 11 cycles using a sample-barcoded 5' primer and a J-beta primer mix. A template-switch adaptor that had 12 random nucleotides put a tag on each cDNA molecule. One entry per CDR3 protein results from TCRdb running MiXCR on the 5' RACE reads. The table shows hundreds of thousands of distinct CDR3 sequences, with 58% occurring only once. About this clonotype itself: As yet, its antigen is unknown.

They isolated at least 6 million PBMCs from each sample. This rearrangement joins TRBV7-8 to TRBJ2-5; no definite D call. This sequence was found in a man younger than 45 in good health. What was sequenced was blood. This CDR3 is CASSHRLTNEQYF. CDR3 DNA: TGTGCCAGCAGCCACAGACTCACAAATGAGCAGTACTTC.